Shown below are 31 T cell receptor beta chains from a single sample sequenced in a study of cytomegalovirus exposure and HLA in healthy donors. The PCR contained 60 Vbeta and 13 Jbeta primers. Libraries were prepared by immunoSEQ multiplex PCR; TCRdb keeps only in-frame clonotypes and omits some of them. Of more than 85,000 clones listed, nearly 80% were seen once; the top ten hold under 1.5%. Sample: PBMCs. These receptors originate from a woman in her 30s in good health and CMV-seronegative.

V and J are TRBV2 and TRBJ2-7; no clear D gene. Trimming took off 6 bases at V and 6 bases at J, with 18 bases between the two ends. CDR3 length equals 14 residues. CDR1 and CDR2 (germline): SNHLY, FYNNEI. The CDR3 loop reads CASRILASTSEQYF. CDR3 DNA: TGTGCCAGCAGGATATTGGCCTCCACCTCCGAGCAGTACTTC.

This chain joins TRBV7-2 and TRBJ2-3; possible D gene TRBD2, 7 bases. Trimming took 5 bases from V and 6 from J, leaving 12 bases between them. Germline CDR1 SGHTA, CDR2 FQGNSA. The CDR3 consists of 13 residues. CDR3 coding DNA: TGTGCCAGCAGCCCTCGGGGGGCGGATACGCAGTATTTT. This encodes CASSPRGADTQYF. Full variable domain (rest looked up from reference TRBV7-2 and TRBJ2-3): GAGVSQSPSNKVTEKGKDVELRCDPISGHTALYWYRQSLGQGLEFLIYFQGNSAPDKSGLPSDRFSAERTGGSVSTLTIQRTQQEDSAVYLCASSPRGADTQYFGPGTRLTVL.

This chain uses TRBV1 with TRBJ2-7; TRBD2, the table's D call, lacks a check against the DNA. TRBV1 is recorded as a pseudogene. The CDR3 length is 13 residues. The CDR3, as DNA: TGCACCACCCTCTCGCGGGAGGTCTACGAGCAGTACTTC. It encodes CTTLSREVYEQYF.

This clone showed up just once. The chain uses TRBV28 and TRBJ2-1; D remains ambiguous. The CDR3 spans 12 residues. Germline V gene data show CDR1 as MDHEN and CDR2 as SYDVKM. V lost 6 bases and J 7 bases, leaving 10 bases between the germline ends. The chain's CDR3 is CASSLFENEQFF. CDR3 in DNA: TGTGCCAGCAGCCTATTTGAAAATGAGCAGTTCTTC.

V usage is TRBV27 and J usage is TRBJ2-1; 10 positions agree with TRBD2. The CDR3 extends over 13 amino acids. J gave up 3 bases and V 8 bases, and 1 base lay outside the gene matches. Germline CDR1 is MNHEY and CDR2 is SMNVEV (reference sequence). CDR3 residues: CASGTSVYNEQFF. CDR3 nucleotide sequence: TGTGCCAGCGGGACTAGCGTCTACAATGAGCAGTTCTTC.

This clone was seen more than once but under ten times. The chain is built from TRBV29-1 and TRBJ1-2, with 8 nucleotides matching TRBD1. J gave up 2 bases and V 4 bases, and 3 bases lay outside the gene matches. CDR3 length: 13 amino acids. Germline V CDR1 and CDR2: SQVTM, ANQGSEA. In DNA, the CDR3 is TGCAGCGTTGGGCAGGGGGCAAACTATGGCTACACCTTC. Amino acids: CSVGQGANYGYTF.

V and J are TRBV20-1 and TRBJ2-7; D ambiguous. This CDR3 contains 11 residues. Germline V gives CDR1 DFQATT, CDR2 SNEGSKA (reference sequence). The V end lost 3 bases, the J end lost 2 bases, and 5 bases lay between the germline ends. The CDR3 loop is CSASGAYEQYF. As DNA, the CDR3 is TGCAGTGCTAGCGGAGCCTACGAGCAGTACTTC.

This sequence joins TRBV4-1 and TRBJ1-6, with 8 bases lining up with TRBD1. The germline V gene encodes CDR1 MGHRA and CDR2 YSYEKL. V lost 4 bases to trimming and J lost 14 bases; unmatched junction nucleotides: 13. The CDR3 runs 15 residues. CDR3 in DNA: TGCGCCAGCAGCCCGCCCGGGACAGGCCTTCTGTCCCTCCACTTT. Translating it yields CASSPPGTGLLSLHF.

The rearrangement links TRBV9 to TRBJ2-5, with 7 nucleotides matching TRBD1. With V trimmed by 5 bases and J by 2 bases, 9 bases remained unmatched. The CDR3 loop spans 15 amino acids. CDR1 SGDLS and CDR2 YYNGEE come from the germline V gene. Here the CDR3 reads CASSPRQGPQETQYF. The CDR3 DNA reads as TGTGCCAGCAGTCCCCGACAGGGCCCGCAAGAGACCCAGTACTTC.

The rearrangement links TRBV7-8 to TRBJ2-7; 9 bases are a match to TRBD1. CDR3 length: 17 residues. After removal of 5 bases from V and 1 base from J, the junction contained 12 bases not matched to a gene. Germline assignment: CDR1 SGHVS and CDR2 FQNEAQ. The CDR3 protein is CASSKQGAVVESYEQYF. The CDR3 DNA reads TGTGCCAGCAGCAAACAGGGGGCGGTTGTTGAATCCTACGAGCAGTACTTC.

The V call is TRBV19, the J call TRBJ2-7; a weak D match, TRBD1 (5 bases). In germline, CDR1 is LNHDA, CDR2 SQIVND (reference sequence). V was clipped by 0 bases and J by 5 bases, with 8 bases between them. This CDR3 is 13 amino acids long. CDR3 sequence: CASSIEGLDEQYF. CDR3 in DNA: TGTGCCAGTAGTATAGAGGGGCTCGACGAGCAGTACTTC. The full variable domain, its missing parts supplied by reference TRBV19 and TRBJ2-7, is DGGITQSPKYLFRKEGQNVTLSCEQNLNHDAMYWYRQDPGQGLRLIYYSQIVNDFQKGDIAEGYSVSREKKESFPLTVTSAQKNPTAFYLCASSIEGLDEQYFGPGTRLTVT.

This chain uses TRBV7-6 with TRBJ2-7; 8 bases align to TRBD2. The trim removed 5 bases at V and 2 bases at J, leaving 5 bases unmatched. From germline, CDR1 is SGHVS and CDR2 FNYEAQ. This CDR3 region has 14 residues. CDR3: CASSPSGGPYEQYF. The CDR3 coding sequence is TGTGCCAGCAGCCCAAGCGGGGGACCCTACGAGCAGTACTTC. Drawing the rest from reference TRBV7-6 and TRBJ2-7, the complete variable domain is GAGVSQSPRYKVTKRGQDVALRCDPISGHVSLYWYRQALGQGPEFLTYFNYEAQQDKSGLPNDRFSAERPEGSISTLTIQRTEQRDSAMYRCASSPSGGPYEQYFGPGTRLTVT.

This clone appeared a single time. The rearrangement uses TRBV6-5 and TRBJ2-2, with TRBD2 as a possible D gene (5 bases). The CDR3 has 15 amino acids. Germline-derived CDR1 and CDR2 are MNHEY and SVGAGI. V was pared by 2 bases and J by 4 bases, with 11 bases between. CDR3 bases: TGTGCCAGCAGTTACCAGCGGCACGGCACCGGGGAGCTGTTTTTT. It codes for CASSYQRHGTGELFF.

This clone was seen once. The J gene is TRBJ2-3, the V gene TRBV6-6; D uncertain. Trimming cost V 1 base and J 0 bases, with 8 bases left between them. In germline, CDR1 is MNHNY, CDR2 SVGAGI (reference sequence). This CDR3 is built from 15 residues. CDR3 sequence reads: CASSYLTPSTDTQYF. The CDR3 region has the DNA TGTGCCAGCAGTTACTTGACACCTAGCACAGATACGCAGTATTTT.

This chain connects TRBV7-6 to TRBJ2-2, with D possibly being TRBD1 (5 bases). In germline, CDR1 is SGHVS, CDR2 FNYEAQ. The CDR3 consists of 13 residues. The germline V and J ends were trimmed by 5 bases and 6 bases, with 10 bases remaining between them. CDR3 loop: CASSEDISGELFF. DNA of the CDR3: TGTGCCAGCAGCGAGGACATATCCGGGGAGCTGTTTTTT.

The genes are TRBV30 and TRBJ2-2; 11 nucleotides line up with TRBD2. Trimming took 2 bases from V and 6 from J; bases not matched to a gene: 11. Per germline, CDR1 GTSNPN and CDR2 SVGIG (reference sequence). The CDR3 totals 17 residues. CDR3 protein: CAWSFLAGGFMAGELFF. In DNA form, the CDR3 reads TGTGCCTGGAGTTTTCTAGCGGGAGGATTTATGGCCGGGGAGCTGTTTTTT.

The chain joins TRBV5-1 to TRBJ1-2; a possible D gene is TRBD1 (6 bases). This CDR3 is 13 amino acids long. V was pared by 4 bases and J by 8 bases, with 15 bases between. Per germline, CDR1 SGHRS and CDR2 YFSETQ. The CDR3 loop is CASSKQGQDGYTF. In DNA form, the CDR3 reads TGCGCCAGCAGCAAACAGGGTCAGGACGGCTACACCTTC.

The chain links TRBV7-8 to TRBJ2-2, with 12 bases lining up with TRBD2. The CDR3 runs to 18 residues. CDR1 and CDR2 from the germline V gene are SGHVS and FQNEAQ. After removal of 0 bases from V and 6 bases from J, the junction contained 8 bases not matched to a gene. The CDR3 DNA reads as TGTGCCAGCAGCTTAGCACTAGCGGGAGGATCTTTGTCCGGGGAGCTGTTTTTT. Its protein product is CASSLALAGGSLSGELFF. The full variable domain, its missing parts supplied by reference TRBV7-8 and TRBJ2-2, is GAGVSQSPRYKVAKRGQDVALRCDPISGHVSLFWYQQALGQGPEFLTYFQNEAQLDKSGLPSDRFFAERPEGSVSTLKIQRTQQEDSAVYLCASSLALAGGSLSGELFFGEGSRLTVL.

This clone was seen only once. The chain recombines TRBV11-3 with TRBJ2-2; no reliable D call. Trimming took off 1 base at V and 1 base at J, with 7 bases between the two ends. CDR1 is SGHNT and CDR2 is YENEEA in the germline V gene. This CDR3 has 15 amino acids. CDR3 amino acids: CASSLGRLNTGELFF. In nucleotides, the CDR3 is TGTGCCAGCAGCTTAGGCAGATTGAACACCGGGGAGCTGTTTTTT.

V and J are TRBV30 and TRBJ2-5; TRBD2 matches at 11 bases. The CDR3 is 16 residues long. Germline V CDR1 and CDR2: GTSNPN, SVGIG (reference sequence). Trimming at V came to 4 bases and at J to 1 base, leaving 8 bases not matched to a gene. The CDR3: CAWTLAGGPLQETQYF. The CDR3 coding sequence is TGTGCCTGGACATTAGCGGGAGGGCCACTCCAAGAGACCCAGTACTTC.

This clone appeared once. Here the CDR3 reads CASSLASDRVLSTEAFF. Here the CDR3 DNA reads TGCGCCAGCAGCTTGGCCTCGGACAGGGTTCTGAGCACTGAAGCTTTCTTT. The chain couples TRBV5-1 to TRBJ1-1, with 8 positions matching TRBD1. Germline assignment: CDR1 SGHRS and CDR2 YFSETQ. The CDR3 is made up of 17 amino acids. J gave up 4 bases and V 0 bases, and 11 bases lay outside the gene matches.

CDR3 region: CASSPGISPLHF. DNA of the CDR3: TGTGCCAGCAGCCCAGGTATTTCACCCCTCCACTTT. The rearrangement links TRBV5-5 to TRBJ1-6, with D unresolved. This CDR3 has 12 amino acids. CDR1 SGHKS and CDR2 YYEKEE come from the germline V gene (reference sequence). V was cut by 4 bases and J by 9 bases, with 8 bases left in between.

The rearrangement uses TRBV5-6 and TRBJ2-2, with D possibly TRBD2 on 6 matching bases. Germline V CDR1 and CDR2: SGHDT, YYEEEE. The V end lost 4 bases, the J end lost 2 bases, and 15 bases lay between the germline ends. The CDR3 has 16 residues. The CDR3 region has the DNA TGTGCCAGCAGCAGGCTAGCGCGGTCAAACACCGGGGAGCTGTTTTTT. It encodes CASSRLARSNTGELFF.

The chain recombines TRBV29-1 with TRBJ2-1; maybe TRBD2 (5 bases). V lost 7 bases and J lost 6, with 10 bases in between. Germline V gene sequence: CDR1 SQVTM, CDR2 ANQGSEA. The CDR3 covers 11 residues. CDR3 bases: TGCAGCGGCGGGTCTTTCAATGAGCAGTTCTTC. Translated, it gives CSGGSFNEQFF.

This clone was counted only a few times. The chain couples TRBV27 to TRBJ2-3; 7 nucleotides line up with TRBD2. Germline CDR1 reads MNHEY; CDR2 reads SMNVEV (reference sequence). This CDR3 region has 15 residues. The V and J ends lost 0 bases and 4 bases, in that order; junction bases with no gene match: 4. The CDR3 spells CASSLSGGSSDTQYF. Here the CDR3 DNA reads TGTGCCAGCAGTTTATCGGGGGGGAGTTCAGATACGCAGTATTTT.

The sample holds a few counts of this clone. This chain links TRBV5-1 with TRBJ2-7, with a weak D call TRBD2 (5 bases). V lost 4 bases and J lost 3, with 17 bases in between. The CDR3 extends over 15 amino acids. CDR1 is SGHRS and CDR2 is YFSETQ in the germline V gene. The CDR3 protein is CASSHTLGMGYEQYF. The CDR3 DNA sequence: TGCGCCAGCAGCCATACGCTCGGGATGGGCTACGAGCAGTACTTC.

The V gene is TRBV13, the J gene TRBJ2-1, with D perhaps matching TRBD1 (5 bases). The V and J ends lost 0 bases and 9 bases respectively, with 9 bases between them. The CDR3 is 13 amino acids. Germline V gene lookup returns CDR1 PRHDT and CDR2 FYEKMQ (reference sequence). CDR3 nucleotide sequence: TGTGCCAGCAGCTTAGGCCCAAGGGGTGAGCAGTTCTTC. This translates into CASSLGPRGEQFF.

The V gene is TRBV6-5, the J gene TRBJ2-7; TRBD1 is a possible D gene (5 bases). In germline, CDR1 is MNHEY, CDR2 SVGAGI. Trimming shortened V by 2 bases and J by 5 bases, and 10 bases separated the two germline ends. This CDR3 spans 13 amino acids. CDR3 protein: CASSYRGFDEQYF. The DNA of the CDR3 is TGTGCCAGCAGTTACAGGGGTTTCGACGAGCAGTACTTC.

The chain recombines TRBV4-1 with TRBJ1-4, with 9 bases identical to TRBD1. Unmatched junction bases numbered 4, after V lost 0 bases and J lost 8 bases. CDR1 and CDR2 (germline): MGHRA, YSYEKL. This CDR3 comprises 15 residues. This CDR3 is CASSQDSTGGEKLFF. The CDR3 DNA reads TGCGCCAGCAGCCAAGATTCGACAGGGGGAGAAAAACTGTTTTTT.

V and J are TRBV11-2 and TRBJ2-7; D might be TRBD1 (5 bases). This CDR3 comprises 13 residues. The V end lost 4 bases, the J end lost 3 bases, and 10 bases lay between the germline ends. Germline CDR1 SGHAT, CDR2 FQNNGV. The CDR3 nucleotides read TGTGCCAGCAGCTCACGAGACAGCTACGAGCAGTACTTC. Its translation: CASSSRDSYEQYF.

This clone was recorded only once. The V and J genes are TRBV19 and TRBJ2-7; no reliable D call. V lost 4 bases, J lost 3 bases, and 7 bases lay in between. This CDR3 is 12 amino acids long. Germline V gene data show CDR1 as LNHDA and CDR2 as SQIVND (reference sequence). CDR3 nucleotides: TGTGCCAGTAGTACTGGTAGCTACGAGCAGTACTTC. Protein sequence: CASSTGSYEQYF.